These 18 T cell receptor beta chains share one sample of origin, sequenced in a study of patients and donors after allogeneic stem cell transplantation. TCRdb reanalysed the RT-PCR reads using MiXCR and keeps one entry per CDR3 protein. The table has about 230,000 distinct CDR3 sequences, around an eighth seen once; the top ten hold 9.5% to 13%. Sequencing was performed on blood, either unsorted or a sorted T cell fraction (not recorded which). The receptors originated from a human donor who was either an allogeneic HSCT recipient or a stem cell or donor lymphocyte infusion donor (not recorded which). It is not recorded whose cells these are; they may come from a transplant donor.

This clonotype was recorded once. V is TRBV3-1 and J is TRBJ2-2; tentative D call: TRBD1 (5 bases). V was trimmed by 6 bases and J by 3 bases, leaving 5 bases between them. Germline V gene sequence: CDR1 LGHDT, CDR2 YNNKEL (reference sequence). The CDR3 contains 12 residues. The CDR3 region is CASRGHTGELFF. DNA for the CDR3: TGTGCCAGCAGGGGGCACACCGGGGAGCTGTTTTTT.

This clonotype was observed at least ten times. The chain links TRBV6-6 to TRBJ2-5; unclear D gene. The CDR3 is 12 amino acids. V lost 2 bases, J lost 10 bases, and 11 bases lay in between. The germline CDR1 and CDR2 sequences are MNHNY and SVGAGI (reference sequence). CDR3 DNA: TGTGCCAGCAGTTACGAAAGAAGGATCCAGTACTTC. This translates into CASSYERRIQYF.

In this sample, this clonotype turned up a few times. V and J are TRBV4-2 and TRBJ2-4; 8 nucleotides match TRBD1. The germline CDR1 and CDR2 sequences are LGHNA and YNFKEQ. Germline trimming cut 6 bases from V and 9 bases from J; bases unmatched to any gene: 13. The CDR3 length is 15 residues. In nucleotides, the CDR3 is TGTGCCAGCAGTGAGGCCGGGACAGGCTCCCTCATTCAGTACTTC. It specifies CASSEAGTGSLIQYF.

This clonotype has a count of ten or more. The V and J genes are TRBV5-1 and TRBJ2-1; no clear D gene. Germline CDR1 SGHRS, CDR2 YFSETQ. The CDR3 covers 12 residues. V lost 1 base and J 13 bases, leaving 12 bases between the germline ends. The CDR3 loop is CASSLKGPTQFF. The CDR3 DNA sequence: TGCGCCAGCAGCTTGAAAGGGCCCACCCAGTTCTTC.

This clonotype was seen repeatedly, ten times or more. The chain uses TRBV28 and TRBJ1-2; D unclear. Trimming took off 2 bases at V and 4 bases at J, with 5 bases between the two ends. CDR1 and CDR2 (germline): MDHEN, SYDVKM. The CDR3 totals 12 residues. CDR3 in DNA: TGTGCCAGCAGTTTAGGACCCTATGGCTACACCTTC. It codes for CASSLGPYGYTF.

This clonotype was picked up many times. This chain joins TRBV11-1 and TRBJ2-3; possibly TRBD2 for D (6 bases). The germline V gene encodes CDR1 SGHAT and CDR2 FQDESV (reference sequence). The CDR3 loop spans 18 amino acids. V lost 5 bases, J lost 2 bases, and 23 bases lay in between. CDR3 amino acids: CASSTPSGTGSPTDTQYF. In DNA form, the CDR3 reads TGTGCCAGCAGCACCCCATCCGGGACTGGGTCACCCACAGATACGCAGTATTTT.

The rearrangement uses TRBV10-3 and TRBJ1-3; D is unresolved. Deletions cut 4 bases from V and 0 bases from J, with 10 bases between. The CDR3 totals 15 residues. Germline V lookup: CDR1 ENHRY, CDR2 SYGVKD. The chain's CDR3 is CAISVPLNSGNTIYF. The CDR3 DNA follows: TGTGCCATCAGTGTCCCCCTGAACTCTGGAAACACCATATATTTT.

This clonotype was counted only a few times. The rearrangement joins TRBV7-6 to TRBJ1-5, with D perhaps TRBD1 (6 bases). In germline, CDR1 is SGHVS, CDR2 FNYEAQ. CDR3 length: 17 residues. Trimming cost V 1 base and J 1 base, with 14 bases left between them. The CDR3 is CASSLGAGQVSNQPQHF. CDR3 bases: TGTGCCAGCAGCTTAGGCGCGGGACAAGTCAGCAATCAGCCCCAGCATTTT.

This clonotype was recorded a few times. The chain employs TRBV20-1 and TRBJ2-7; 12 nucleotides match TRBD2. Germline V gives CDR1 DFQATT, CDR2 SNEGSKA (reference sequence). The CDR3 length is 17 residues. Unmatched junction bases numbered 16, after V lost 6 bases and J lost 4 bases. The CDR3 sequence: CSAPRASGGASGYEQYF. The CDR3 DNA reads TGCAGTGCCCCCCGTGCTAGCGGGGGGGCCTCGGGGTACGAGCAGTACTTC.

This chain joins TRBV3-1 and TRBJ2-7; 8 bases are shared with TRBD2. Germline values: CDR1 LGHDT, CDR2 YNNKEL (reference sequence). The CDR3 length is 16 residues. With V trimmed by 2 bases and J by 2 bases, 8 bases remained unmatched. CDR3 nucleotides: TGTGCCAGCAGCCAATCGCGGGGGGAATCTGCCTACGAGCAGTACTTC. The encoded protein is CASSQSRGESAYEQYF.

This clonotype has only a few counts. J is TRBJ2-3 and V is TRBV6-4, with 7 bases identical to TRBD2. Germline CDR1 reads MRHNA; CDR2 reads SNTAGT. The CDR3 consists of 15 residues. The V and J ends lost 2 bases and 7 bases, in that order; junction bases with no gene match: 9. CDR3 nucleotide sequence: TGTGCCAGCAGTGACCGGGGGAGCGGGGCTAATACGCAGTATTTT. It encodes CASSDRGSGANTQYF.

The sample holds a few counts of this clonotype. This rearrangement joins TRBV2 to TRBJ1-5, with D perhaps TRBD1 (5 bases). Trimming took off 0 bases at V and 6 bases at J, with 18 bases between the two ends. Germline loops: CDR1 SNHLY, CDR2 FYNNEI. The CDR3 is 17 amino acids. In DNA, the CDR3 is TGTGCCAGCAGTGAAGCGGGAATTGACGGGGGGAGTCAGCCCCAGCATTTT. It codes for CASSEAGIDGGSQPQHF.

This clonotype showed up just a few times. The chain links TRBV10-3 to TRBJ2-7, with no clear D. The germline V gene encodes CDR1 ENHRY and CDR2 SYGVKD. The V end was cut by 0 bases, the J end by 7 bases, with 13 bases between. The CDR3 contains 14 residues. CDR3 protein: CAISESATSWEQYF. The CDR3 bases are TGTGCCATCAGTGAGTCTGCCACCTCTTGGGAGCAGTACTTC.

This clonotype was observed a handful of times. DNA of the CDR3: TGCGCCAGCAGCTTGGAACCAGCGGACTCCTACAATGAGCAGTTCTTC. It encodes CASSLEPADSYNEQFF. The chain uses TRBV5-1 and TRBJ2-1; D possibly corresponds to TRBD2 (5 bases). CDR3 length: 16 residues. Germline V lookup: CDR1 SGHRS, CDR2 YFSETQ. The ends were cut back, 0 bases at V and 0 bases at J, with 10 bases in the middle.

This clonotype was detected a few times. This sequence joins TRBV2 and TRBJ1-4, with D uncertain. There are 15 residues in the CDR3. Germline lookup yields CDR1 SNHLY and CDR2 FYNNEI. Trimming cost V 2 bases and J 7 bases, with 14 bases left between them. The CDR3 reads CASSETPSGSEKLFF. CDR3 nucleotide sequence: TGTGCCAGCAGTGAAACCCCTTCGGGAAGTGAAAAACTGTTTTTT. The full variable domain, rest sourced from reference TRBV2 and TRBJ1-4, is EPEVTQTPSHQVTQMGQEVILRCVPISNHLYFYWYRQILGQKVEFLVSFYNNEISEKSEIFDDQFSVERPDGSNFTLKIRSTKLEDSAMYFCASSETPSGSEKLFFGSGTQLSVL.

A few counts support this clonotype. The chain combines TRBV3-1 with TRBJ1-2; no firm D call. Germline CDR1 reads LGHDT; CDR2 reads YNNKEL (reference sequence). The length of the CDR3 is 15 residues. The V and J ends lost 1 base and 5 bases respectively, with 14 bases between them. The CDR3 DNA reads TGTGCCAGCAGCCAAGGCGGGATCACTTCTTATGGCTACACCTTC. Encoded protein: CASSQGGITSYGYTF.

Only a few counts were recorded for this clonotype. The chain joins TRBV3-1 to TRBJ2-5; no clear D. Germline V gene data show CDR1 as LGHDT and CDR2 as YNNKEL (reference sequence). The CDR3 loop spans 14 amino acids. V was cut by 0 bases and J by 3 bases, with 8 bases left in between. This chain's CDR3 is CASSQEPKEETQYF. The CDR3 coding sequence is TGTGCCAGCAGCCAAGAGCCGAAGGAAGAGACCCAGTACTTC.

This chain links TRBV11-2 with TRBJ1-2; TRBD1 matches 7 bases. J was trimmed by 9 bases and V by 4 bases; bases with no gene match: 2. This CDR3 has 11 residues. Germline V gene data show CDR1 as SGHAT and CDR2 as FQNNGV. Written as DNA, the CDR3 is TGTGCCAGCAGCTCGGGACAGAGCTACACCTTC. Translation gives CASSSGQSYTF.